This paragraph covers one TCR beta chain sequence. These data come from a study of blood T cell repertoires in COVID-19. Background on the study: Some COVID-19 samples were acute and others convalescent; all came from the United States, Italy and Spain. PBMCs, B-cell-depleted T cells, or T cells provided the cDNA or gDNA that made up the material.

This CDR3 is built from 15 residues. The V gene end was trimmed by 6 bases and the J gene end by 7 bases; junction bases not matched to a gene: 7. Germline V gives CDR1 LGHNT, CDR2 FRNRAP. In the authors' workflow: It was from reference gene primer amplification that nucleated cell counts were estimated. The repertoire was sequenced with immunoSEQ multiplex PCR; TCRdb's copy has only in-frame clones and lacks some. The V and J calls and the clone size are those of that table, but D and trimming were determined from the DNA. The data hold 110,000 to 150,000 clones, with 80% to 90% observed a single time.

The TCR was taken from a woman aged 55-69 years with active COVID-19. The gene calls are TRBV12-5 and TRBJ1-4, with 11 bases matching TRBD1. The specimen sequenced was peripheral blood. Here the CDR3 DNA reads TGTGCTAGTGGCTACGGGACAGGGGGTTGTGAAAAACTGTTTTTT. Residues: CASGYGTGGCEKLFF.